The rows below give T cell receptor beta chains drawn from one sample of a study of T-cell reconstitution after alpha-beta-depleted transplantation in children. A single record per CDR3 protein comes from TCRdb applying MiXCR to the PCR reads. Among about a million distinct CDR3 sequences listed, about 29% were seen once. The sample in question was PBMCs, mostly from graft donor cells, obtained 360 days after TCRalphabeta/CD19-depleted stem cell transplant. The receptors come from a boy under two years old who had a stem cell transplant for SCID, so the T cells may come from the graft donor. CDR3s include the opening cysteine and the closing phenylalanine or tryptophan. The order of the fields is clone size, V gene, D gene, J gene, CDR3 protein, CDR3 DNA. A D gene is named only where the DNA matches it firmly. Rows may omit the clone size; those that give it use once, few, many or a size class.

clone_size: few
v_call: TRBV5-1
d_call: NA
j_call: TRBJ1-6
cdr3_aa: CASSLGWDSPLHF
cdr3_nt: TGCGCCAGCAGCTTGGGGTGGGATTCACCCCTCCACTTT

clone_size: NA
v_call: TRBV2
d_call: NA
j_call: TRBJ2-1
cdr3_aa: CASSSIAGALYNEQFF
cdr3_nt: TGTGCCAGCAGTTCTATTGCAGGGGCGCTTTACAATGAGCAGTTCTTC

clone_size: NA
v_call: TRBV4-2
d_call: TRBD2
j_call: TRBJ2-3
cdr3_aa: CASSQRTSGKTDTQYF
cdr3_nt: TGTGCCAGCAGCCAACGGACTAGCGGGAAGACAGATACGCAGTATTTT

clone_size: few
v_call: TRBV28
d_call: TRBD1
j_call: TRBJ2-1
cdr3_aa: CASSPGGQAYNEQFF
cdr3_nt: TGTGCCAGCAGTCCCGGGGGACAGGCCTACAATGAGCAGTTCTTC

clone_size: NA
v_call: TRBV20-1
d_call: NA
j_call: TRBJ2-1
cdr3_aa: CSAMEGGQHEQFF
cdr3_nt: TGCAGTGCCATGGAGGGGGGGCAACATGAGCAGTTCTTC

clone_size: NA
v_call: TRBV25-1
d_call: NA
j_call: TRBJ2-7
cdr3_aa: CASSSRVTYVPYEQYF
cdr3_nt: TGTGCCAGCAGTAGCAGAGTAACGTATGTACCGTACGAGCAGTACTTC

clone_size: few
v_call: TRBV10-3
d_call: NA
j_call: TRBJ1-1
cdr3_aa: CAISDSLYGSGDEAFF
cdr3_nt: TGTGCCATCAGTGATAGTCTATATGGGTCGGGTGACGAAGCTTTCTTT

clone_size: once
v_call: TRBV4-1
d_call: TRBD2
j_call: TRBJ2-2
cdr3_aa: CASSHSGGAIGELFF
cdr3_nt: TGCGCCAGCAGCCACAGCGGGGGGGCCATCGGGGAGCTGTTTTTT

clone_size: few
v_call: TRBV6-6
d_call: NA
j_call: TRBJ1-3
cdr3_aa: CASRPDGGNTIYF
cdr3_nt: TGTGCCAGCAGGCCTGACGGGGGAAACACCATATATTTT

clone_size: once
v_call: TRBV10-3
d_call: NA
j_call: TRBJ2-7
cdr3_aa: CAISERAGSSYEQYF
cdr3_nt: TGTGCCATCAGTGAGCGGGCAGGATCCTCCTACGAGCAGTACTTC

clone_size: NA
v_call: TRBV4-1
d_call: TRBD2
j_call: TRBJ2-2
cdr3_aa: CASSQGRARGGTTGELFF
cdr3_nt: TGCGCCAGCAGCCAAGGTCGCGCGCGGGGGGGCACCACCGGGGAGCTGTTTTTT

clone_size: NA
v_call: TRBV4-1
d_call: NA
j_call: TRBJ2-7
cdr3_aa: CASSPTEGAYEQYF
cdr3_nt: TGCGCCAGCAGCCCCACCGAGGGAGCTTACGAGCAGTACTTC

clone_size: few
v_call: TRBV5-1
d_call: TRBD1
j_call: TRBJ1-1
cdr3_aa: CASSSTQGWNTEAFF
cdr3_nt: TGCGCCAGCAGTTCCACACAGGGGTGGAACACTGAAGCTTTCTTT

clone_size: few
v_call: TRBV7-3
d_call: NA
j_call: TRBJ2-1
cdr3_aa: CASSSQSVAGNEQFF
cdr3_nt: TGTGCCAGCAGCTCTCAGTCGGTTGCCGGGAATGAGCAGTTCTTC

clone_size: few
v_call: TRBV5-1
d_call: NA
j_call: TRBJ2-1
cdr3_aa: CASSFGPVSGLHGNEQFF
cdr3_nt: TGCGCCAGCAGCTTCGGCCCCGTTTCGGGACTGCATGGGAATGAGCAGTTCTTC

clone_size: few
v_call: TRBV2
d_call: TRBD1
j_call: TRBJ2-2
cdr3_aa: CASRTGTTGELFF
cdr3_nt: TGTGCCAGTCGGACAGGGACCACCGGGGAGCTGTTTTTT

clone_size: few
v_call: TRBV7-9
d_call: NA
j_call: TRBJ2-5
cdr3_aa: CASSLANIIAETQYF
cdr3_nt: TGTGCCAGCAGCCTAGCCAACATAATCGCGGAGACCCAGTACTTC

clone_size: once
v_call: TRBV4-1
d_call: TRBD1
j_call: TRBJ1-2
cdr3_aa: CASSQAPQGAPHYGYTF
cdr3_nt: TGCGCCAGCAGCCAAGCGCCCCAGGGGGCACCTCACTATGGCTACACCTTC

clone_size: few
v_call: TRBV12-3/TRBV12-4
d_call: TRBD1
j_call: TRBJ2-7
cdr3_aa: CASSARDSLYF
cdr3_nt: TGTGCCAGCAGTGCACGGGACAGTCTGTACTTC

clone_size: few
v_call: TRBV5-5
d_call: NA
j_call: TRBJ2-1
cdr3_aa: CASSLELWQFF
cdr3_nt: TGTGCCAGCAGCCTAGAATTGTGGCAGTTCTTC

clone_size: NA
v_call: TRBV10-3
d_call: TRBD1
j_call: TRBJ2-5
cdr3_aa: CAISPRGTGQETQYF
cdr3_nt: TGTGCCATCAGTCCCCGGGGGACAGGACAAGAGACCCAGTACTTC

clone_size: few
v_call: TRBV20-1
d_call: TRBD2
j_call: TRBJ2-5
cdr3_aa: CSAGAGGTLQETQYF
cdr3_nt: TGCAGTGCTGGAGCGGGGGGTACCCTCCAAGAGACCCAGTACTTC

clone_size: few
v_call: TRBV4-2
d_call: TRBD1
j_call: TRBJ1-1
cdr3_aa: CASSQGDRGTEAFF
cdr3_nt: TGTGCCAGCAGCCAAGGAGACAGGGGCACTGAAGCTTTCTTT

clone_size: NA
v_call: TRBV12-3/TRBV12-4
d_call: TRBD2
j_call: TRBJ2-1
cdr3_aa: CASSLGGAGHNEQFF
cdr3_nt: TGTGCCAGCAGTTTGGGAGGGGCGGGCCACAATGAGCAGTTCTTC

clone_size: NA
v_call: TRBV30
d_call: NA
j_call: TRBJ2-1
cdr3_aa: CAWRTRGMNEQFF
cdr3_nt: TGTGCCTGGAGGACTAGGGGAATGAATGAGCAGTTCTTC

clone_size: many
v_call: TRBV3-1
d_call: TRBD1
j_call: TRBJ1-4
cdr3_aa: CASRGQGNEKLFF
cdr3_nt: TGTGCCAGCAGGGGACAGGGGAATGAAAAACTGTTTTTT

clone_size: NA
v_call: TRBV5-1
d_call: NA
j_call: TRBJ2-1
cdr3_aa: CASTTDSDEQFF
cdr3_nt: TGCGCCAGCACCACCGATTCAGATGAGCAGTTCTTC

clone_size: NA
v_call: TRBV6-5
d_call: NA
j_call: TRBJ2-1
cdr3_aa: CASSYPPSGSSYNEQFF
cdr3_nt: TGTGCCAGCAGTTATCCCCCCAGCGGTAGCTCCTACAATGAGCAGTTCTTC

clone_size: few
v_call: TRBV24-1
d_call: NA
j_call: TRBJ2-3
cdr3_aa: CATSDPPGTGTDTQYF
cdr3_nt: TGTGCCACCAGTGATCCCCCCGGGACCGGCACAGATACGCAGTATTTT

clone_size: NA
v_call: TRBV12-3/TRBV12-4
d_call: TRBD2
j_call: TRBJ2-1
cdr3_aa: CASSLAHSGGRVEQFF
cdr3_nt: TGTGCCAGCAGTTTAGCGCATAGCGGGGGGAGGGTTGAGCAGTTCTTC

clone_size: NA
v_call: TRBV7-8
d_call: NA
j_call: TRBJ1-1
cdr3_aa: CASSFSPDRINAEAFF
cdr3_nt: TGTGCCAGCAGCTTTAGCCCTGACAGAATCAACGCTGAAGCTTTCTTT

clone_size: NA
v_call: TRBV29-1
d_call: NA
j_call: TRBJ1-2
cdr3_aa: CSVEDPAGYTF
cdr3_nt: TGCAGCGTTGAAGACCCGGCGGGCTACACCTTC

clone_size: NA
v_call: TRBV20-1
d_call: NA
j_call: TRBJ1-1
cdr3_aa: CSASNFGKVNTEAFF
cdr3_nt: TGCAGTGCTAGTAACTTCGGAAAAGTGAACACTGAAGCTTTCTTT

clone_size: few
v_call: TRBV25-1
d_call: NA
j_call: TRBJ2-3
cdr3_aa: CASSRGWISDTQYF
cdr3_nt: TGTGCCAGCAGCCGCGGGTGGATTTCGGATACGCAGTATTTT

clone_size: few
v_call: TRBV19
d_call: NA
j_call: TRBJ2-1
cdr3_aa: CASSIEATEVSGDEQFF
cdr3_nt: TGTGCCAGTAGTATAGAGGCAACAGAGGTTAGTGGGGATGAGCAGTTCTTC

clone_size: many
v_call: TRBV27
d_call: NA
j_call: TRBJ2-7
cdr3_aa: CASSLHQTQLIEQYF
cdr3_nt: TGTGCCAGCAGTTTACACCAGACACAGCTTATCGAGCAGTACTTC

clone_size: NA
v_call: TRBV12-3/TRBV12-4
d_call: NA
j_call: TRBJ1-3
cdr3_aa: CASSFRTRTYSGNTIYF
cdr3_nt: TGTGCCAGCAGTTTTCGAACTCGGACATACTCTGGAAACACCATATATTTT

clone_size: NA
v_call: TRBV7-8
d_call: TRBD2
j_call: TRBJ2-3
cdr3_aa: CASSINIGLAGVADTQYF
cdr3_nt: TGTGCCAGCAGCATTAACATCGGCCTAGCGGGGGTCGCAGATACGCAGTATTTT

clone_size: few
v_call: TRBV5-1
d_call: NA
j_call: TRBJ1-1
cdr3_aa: CASSLVSGPSNTEAFF
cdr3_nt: TGCGCCAGCAGCTTGGTGAGTGGCCCTTCGAACACTGAAGCTTTCTTT

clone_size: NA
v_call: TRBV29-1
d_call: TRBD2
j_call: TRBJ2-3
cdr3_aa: CSVEGLEADTQYF
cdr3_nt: TGCAGCGTTGAGGGACTAGAAGCAGATACGCAGTATTTT

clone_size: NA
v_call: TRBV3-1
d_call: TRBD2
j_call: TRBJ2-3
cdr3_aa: CASSPLTGGLDTQYF
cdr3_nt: TGTGCCAGCAGCCCCCTAACGGGGGGGTTGGATACGCAGTATTTT

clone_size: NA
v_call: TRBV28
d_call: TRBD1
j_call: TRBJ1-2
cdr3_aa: CASSFPGTGVSGGYTF
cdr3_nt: TGTGCCAGCAGTTTCCCCGGGACAGGGGTTTCGGGAGGCTACACCTTC

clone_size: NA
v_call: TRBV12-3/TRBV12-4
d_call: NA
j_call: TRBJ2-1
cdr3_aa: CASSSSLLDEQFF
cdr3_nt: TGTGCCAGCAGTTCCTCGCTATTAGATGAGCAGTTCTTC

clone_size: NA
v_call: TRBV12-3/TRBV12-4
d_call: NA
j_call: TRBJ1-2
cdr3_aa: CASGWGRLNYGYTF
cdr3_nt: TGTGCCAGCGGATGGGGTCGGCTGAACTATGGCTACACCTTC

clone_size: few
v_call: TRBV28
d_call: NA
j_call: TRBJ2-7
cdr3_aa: CASSGPIGEQYF
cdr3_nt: TGTGCCAGCAGTGGTCCCATAGGCGAGCAGTACTTC

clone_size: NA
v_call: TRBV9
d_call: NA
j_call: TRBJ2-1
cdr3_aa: CASSAGGGDEQFF
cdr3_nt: TGTGCCAGCAGCGCCGGAGGAGGGGATGAGCAGTTCTTC